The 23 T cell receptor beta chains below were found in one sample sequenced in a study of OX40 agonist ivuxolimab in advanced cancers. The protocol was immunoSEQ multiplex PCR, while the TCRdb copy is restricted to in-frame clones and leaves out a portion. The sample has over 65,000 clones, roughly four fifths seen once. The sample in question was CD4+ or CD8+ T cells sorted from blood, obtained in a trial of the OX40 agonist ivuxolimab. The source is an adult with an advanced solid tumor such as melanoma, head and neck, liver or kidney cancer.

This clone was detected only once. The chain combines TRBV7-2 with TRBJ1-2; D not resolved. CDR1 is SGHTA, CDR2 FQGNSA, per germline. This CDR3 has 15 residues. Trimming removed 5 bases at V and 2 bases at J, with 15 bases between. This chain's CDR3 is CASSPGLAENYGYTF. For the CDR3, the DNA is TGTGCCAGCAGCCCCGGGTTGGCAGAAAACTATGGCTACACCTTC.

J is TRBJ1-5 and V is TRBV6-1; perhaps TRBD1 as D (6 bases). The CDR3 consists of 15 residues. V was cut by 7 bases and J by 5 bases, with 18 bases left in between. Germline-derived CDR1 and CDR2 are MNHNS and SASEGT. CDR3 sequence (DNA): TGTGCCAGCACCCTGACAGGAGGCGGTTATCAGCCCCAGCATTTT. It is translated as CASTLTGGGYQPQHF.

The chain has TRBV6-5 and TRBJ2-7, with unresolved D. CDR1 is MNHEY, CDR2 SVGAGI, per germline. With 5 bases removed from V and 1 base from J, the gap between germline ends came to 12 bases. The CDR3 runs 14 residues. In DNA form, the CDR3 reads TGTGCCAGCAGTCAAAACGTGGGTTCCTACGAGCAGTACTTC. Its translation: CASSQNVGSYEQYF.

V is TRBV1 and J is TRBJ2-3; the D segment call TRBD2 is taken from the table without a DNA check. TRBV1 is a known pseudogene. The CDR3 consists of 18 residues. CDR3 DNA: TGCACCAGCAGCCAAGGGACTAGCGGGGGCAGAATCACAGATACGCAGTATTTT. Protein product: CTSSQGTSGGRITDTQYF.

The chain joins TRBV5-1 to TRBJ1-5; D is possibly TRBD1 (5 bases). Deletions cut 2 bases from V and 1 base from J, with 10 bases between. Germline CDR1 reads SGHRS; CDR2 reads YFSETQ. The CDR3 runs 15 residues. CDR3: CASSFQGGSNQPQHF. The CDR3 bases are TGCGCCAGCAGCTTCCAGGGAGGAAGCAATCAGCCCCAGCATTTT.

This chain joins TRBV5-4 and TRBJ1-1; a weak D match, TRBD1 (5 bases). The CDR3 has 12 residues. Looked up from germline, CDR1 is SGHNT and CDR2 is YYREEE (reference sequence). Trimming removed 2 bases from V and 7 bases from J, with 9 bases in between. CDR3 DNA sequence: TGTGCCAGCAGCTTCGGCCAGGGTGAAGCTTTCTTT. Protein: CASSFGQGEAFF.

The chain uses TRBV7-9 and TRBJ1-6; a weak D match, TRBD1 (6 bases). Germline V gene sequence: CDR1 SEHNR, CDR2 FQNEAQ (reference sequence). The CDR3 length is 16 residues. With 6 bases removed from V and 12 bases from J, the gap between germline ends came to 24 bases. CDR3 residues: CASSSWRGGAERPLHF. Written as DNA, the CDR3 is TGTGCCAGCAGTTCCTGGCGTGGGGGGGCGGAAAGACCCCTCCACTTT.

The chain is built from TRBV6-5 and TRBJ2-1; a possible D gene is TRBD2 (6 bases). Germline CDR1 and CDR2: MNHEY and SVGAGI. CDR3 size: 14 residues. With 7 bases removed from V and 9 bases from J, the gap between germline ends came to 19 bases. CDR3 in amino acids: CASTRSGRGSEQFF. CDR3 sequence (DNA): TGTGCCAGCACCCGGTCGGGACGGGGGAGTGAGCAGTTCTTC.

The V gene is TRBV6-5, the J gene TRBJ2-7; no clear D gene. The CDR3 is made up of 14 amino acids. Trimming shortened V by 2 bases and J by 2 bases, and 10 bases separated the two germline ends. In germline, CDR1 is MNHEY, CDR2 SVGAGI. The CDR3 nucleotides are TGTGCCAGCAGTTACAGGGAAACTCCCTACGAGCAGTACTTC. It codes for CASSYRETPYEQYF.

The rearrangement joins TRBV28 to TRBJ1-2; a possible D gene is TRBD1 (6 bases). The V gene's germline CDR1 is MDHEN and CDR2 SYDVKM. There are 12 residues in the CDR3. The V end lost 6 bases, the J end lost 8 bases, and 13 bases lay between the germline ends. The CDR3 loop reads CASSWRGIGYTF. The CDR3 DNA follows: TGTGCCAGCAGCTGGAGGGGGATCGGCTACACCTTC.

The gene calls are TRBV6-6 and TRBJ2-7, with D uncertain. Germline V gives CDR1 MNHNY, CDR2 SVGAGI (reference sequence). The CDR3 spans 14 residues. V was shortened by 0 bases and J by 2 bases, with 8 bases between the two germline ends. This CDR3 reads CASSYSNGPYEQYF. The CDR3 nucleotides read TGTGCCAGCAGTTACTCGAACGGTCCCTACGAGCAGTACTTC.

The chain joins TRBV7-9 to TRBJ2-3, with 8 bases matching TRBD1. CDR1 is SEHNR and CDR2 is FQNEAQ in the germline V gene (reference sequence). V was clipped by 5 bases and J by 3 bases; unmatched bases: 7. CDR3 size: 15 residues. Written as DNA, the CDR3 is TGTGCCAGCAGCCACGGGACAGGCATTACAGATACGCAGTATTTT. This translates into CASSHGTGITDTQYF.

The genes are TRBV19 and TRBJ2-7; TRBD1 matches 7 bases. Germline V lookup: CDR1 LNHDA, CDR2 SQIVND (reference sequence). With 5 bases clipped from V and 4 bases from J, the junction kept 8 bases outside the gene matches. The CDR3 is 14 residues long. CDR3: CASSLNRGSYEQYF. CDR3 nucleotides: TGTGCCAGTAGTCTGAACAGGGGATCGTACGAGCAGTACTTC.

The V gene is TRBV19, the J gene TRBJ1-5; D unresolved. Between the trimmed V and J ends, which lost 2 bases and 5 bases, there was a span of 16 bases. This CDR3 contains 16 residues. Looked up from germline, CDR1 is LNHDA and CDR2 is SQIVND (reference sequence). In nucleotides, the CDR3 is TGTGCCAGTAGTATATCCCCTCAAGGGCAGGATCAGCCCCAGCATTTT. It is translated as CASSISPQGQDQPQHF.

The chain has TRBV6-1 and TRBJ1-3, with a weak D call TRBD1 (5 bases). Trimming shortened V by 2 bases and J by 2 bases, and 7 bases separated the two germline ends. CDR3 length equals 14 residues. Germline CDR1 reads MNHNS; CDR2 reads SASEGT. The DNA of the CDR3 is TGTGCCAGCAGTGAACTCAGGGCTGGAAACACCATATATTTT. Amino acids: CASSELRAGNTIYF.

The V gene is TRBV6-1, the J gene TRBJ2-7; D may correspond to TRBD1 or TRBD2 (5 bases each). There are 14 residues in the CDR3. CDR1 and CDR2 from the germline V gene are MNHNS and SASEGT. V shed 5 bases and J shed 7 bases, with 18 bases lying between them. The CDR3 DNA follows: TGTGCCAGCAGTCCGCGAGGGGAGATGTGGGAGCAGTACTTC. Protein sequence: CASSPRGEMWEQYF.

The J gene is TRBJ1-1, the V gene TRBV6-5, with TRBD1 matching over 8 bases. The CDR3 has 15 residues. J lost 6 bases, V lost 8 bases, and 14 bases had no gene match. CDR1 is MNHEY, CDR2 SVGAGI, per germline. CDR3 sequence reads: CASYPGQGYTSEAFF. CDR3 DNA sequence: TGTGCCAGCTATCCTGGACAGGGATATACGTCTGAAGCTTTCTTT.

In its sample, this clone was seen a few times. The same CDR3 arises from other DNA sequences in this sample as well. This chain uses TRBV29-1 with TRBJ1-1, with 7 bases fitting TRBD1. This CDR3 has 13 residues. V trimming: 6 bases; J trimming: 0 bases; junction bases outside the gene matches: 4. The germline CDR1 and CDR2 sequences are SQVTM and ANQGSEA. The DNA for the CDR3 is TGCAGCGTGGAGGGACAGATGAACACTGAAGCTTTCTTT. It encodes CSVEGQMNTEAFF.

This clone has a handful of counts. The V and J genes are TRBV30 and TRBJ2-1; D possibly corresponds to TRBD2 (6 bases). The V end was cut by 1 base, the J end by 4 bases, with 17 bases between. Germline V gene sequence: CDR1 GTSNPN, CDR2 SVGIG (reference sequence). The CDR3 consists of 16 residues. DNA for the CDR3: TGTGCCTGGAGTGCATTCCAGGGCGGGGTATACAATGAGCAGTTCTTC. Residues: CAWSAFQGGVYNEQFF.

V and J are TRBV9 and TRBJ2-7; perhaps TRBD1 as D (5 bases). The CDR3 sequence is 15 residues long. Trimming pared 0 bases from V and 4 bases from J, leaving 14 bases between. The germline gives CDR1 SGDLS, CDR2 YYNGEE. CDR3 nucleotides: TGTGCCAGCAGCGTAGGTCCCGCAGGGAATTACGAGCAGTACTTC. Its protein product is CASSVGPAGNYEQYF.

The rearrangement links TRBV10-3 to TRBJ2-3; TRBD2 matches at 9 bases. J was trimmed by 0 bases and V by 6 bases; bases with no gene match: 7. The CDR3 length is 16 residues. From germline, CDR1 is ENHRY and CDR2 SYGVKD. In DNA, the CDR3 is TGTGCCATCAGCAAGAATAGCGGGGGTAGCACAGATACGCAGTATTTT. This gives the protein CAISKNSGGSTDTQYF.

The CDR3 coding sequence is TGTGCCAGCTCACCGGGGGGCCTGACCGGGGAGCTGTTTTTT. Translation: CASSPGGLTGELFF. The genes are TRBV18 and TRBJ2-2, with D perhaps given as TRBD1 or TRBD2 (6 bases each). The CDR3 has 14 amino acids. V lost 3 bases, J lost 5 bases, and 10 bases lay in between. CDR1 KGHSH and CDR2 LQKENI come from the germline V gene.

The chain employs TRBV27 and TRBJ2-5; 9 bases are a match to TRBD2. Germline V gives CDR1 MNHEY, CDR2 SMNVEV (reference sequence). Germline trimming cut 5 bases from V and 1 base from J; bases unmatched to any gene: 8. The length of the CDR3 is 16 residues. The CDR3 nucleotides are TGTGCCAGCAGTCCCCTTAGCGGGAGAGTCCAAGAGACCCAGTACTTC. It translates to CASSPLSGRVQETQYF.